Presented here are 29 T cell receptor beta chains from one specimen sequenced in a study of T cells in Graves' hyperthyroidism and ophthalmopathy. The investigators amplified TCR beta CDR3 regions from RNA transcripts. A first-round RT-PCR of the TCR CDR3 used the HTBI primer set. TCRdb ran MiXCR on the multiplex PCR reads and lists one entry per CDR3 protein. The table lists under 450,000 distinct CDR3 sequences, around 16% of them singletons, with around 7% in the top ten. Material for sequencing was blood. These receptors were taken from a woman aged 18-29 years with Graves' hyperthyroidism.

This clonotype appeared many times. This sequence joins TRBV10-1 and TRBJ2-1; no clear D gene. Germline CDR1 reads WNHNN; CDR2 reads SYGVQD (reference sequence). The CDR3 consists of 13 residues. Between the trimmed V and J ends, which lost 4 bases and 9 bases, there was a span of 13 bases. The CDR3 nucleotides are TGCGCCAGCAGTGCTGTACGCGACGGTGAGCAGTTCTTC. Translating it yields CASSAVRDGEQFF.

This chain connects TRBV19 to TRBJ2-2; D not certain. The CDR3 spans 11 residues. Trimming removed 8 bases at V and 6 bases at J, with 7 bases between. Germline loops: CDR1 LNHDA, CDR2 SQIVND (reference sequence). This CDR3 reads CASGWAGELFF. CDR3 in DNA: TGTGCCAGTGGGTGGGCCGGGGAGCTGTTTTTT.

This clonotype has a handful of counts. The chain joins TRBV5-1 to TRBJ2-1, with 9 bases fitting TRBD1. V was pared by 4 bases and J by 9 bases, with 8 bases of the junction left unmatched. Germline CDR1 SGHRS, CDR2 YFSETQ. The length of the CDR3 is 14 residues. The CDR3: CASSVGQGGIEQFF. DNA for the CDR3: TGCGCCAGCAGCGTGGGACAGGGCGGGATTGAGCAGTTCTTC. Filled out from reference TRBV5-1 and TRBJ2-1, the complete variable domain reads KAGVTQTPRYLIKTRGQQVTLSCSPISGHRSVSWYQQTPGQGLQFLFEYFSETQRNKGNFPGRFSGRQFSNSRSEMNVSTLELGDSALYLCASSVGQGGIEQFFGPGTRLTVL.

This clonotype came up many times. The V call is TRBV5-6, the J call TRBJ1-5, with 7 bases identical to TRBD1. Germline V gene lookup returns CDR1 SGHDT and CDR2 YYEEEE. V lost 0 bases to trimming and J lost 5 bases; unmatched junction nucleotides: 5. The CDR3 runs 15 residues. The CDR3 DNA is TGTGCCAGCAGCTTGGAGGGACAGCGAGATCAGCCCCAGCATTTT. Its protein product is CASSLEGQRDQPQHF. Complete variable domain (other parts from reference TRBV5-6 and TRBJ1-5): DAGVTQSPTHLIKTRGQQVTLRCSPKSGHDTVSWYQQALGQGPQFIFQYYEEEERQRGNFPDRFSGHQFPNYSSELNVNALLLGDSALYLCASSLEGQRDQPQHFGDGTRLSIL.

This clonotype was observed at least ten times. The chain uses TRBV10-3 and TRBJ2-7; no clear D gene. CDR3 length: 11 residues. Germline V gene lookup returns CDR1 ENHRY and CDR2 SYGVKD. With 3 bases removed from V and 3 bases from J, the gap between germline ends came to 3 bases. CDR3 nucleotide sequence: TGTGCCATCAGTGACCTCTACGAGCAGTACTTC. Translation: CAISDLYEQYF.

This clonotype came up a few times. The V gene is TRBV3-1, the J gene TRBJ2-2; perhaps TRBD2 as D (6 bases). Per the germline V gene, CDR1 is LGHDT and CDR2 is YNNKEL (reference sequence). This CDR3 is 15 amino acids long. V lost 4 bases and J 1 base, leaving 10 bases between the germline ends. The DNA of the CDR3 is TGTGCCAGCAGCCTCCACGGGGGGAACACCGGGGAGCTGTTTTTT. Residues: CASSLHGGNTGELFF.

This clonotype was seen more than once but under ten times. V usage is TRBV20-1 and J usage is TRBJ1-2; D may be TRBD1 (6 bases). The CDR3 has 14 amino acids. CDR1 and CDR2 from the germline V gene are DFQATT and SNEGSKA (reference sequence). The ends were cut back, 0 bases at V and 8 bases at J, with 16 bases in the middle. CDR3 DNA: TGCAGTGCTAGAGAAACTAGGGGGGTAGGGGGCTACACCTTC. Amino acid sequence: CSARETRGVGGYTF.

This clonotype was observed many times. The V and J genes are TRBV6-1 and TRBJ1-2, with D unclear. With 7 bases removed from V and 4 bases from J, the gap between germline ends came to 16 bases. Per germline, CDR1 MNHNS and CDR2 SASEGT. The length of the CDR3 is 14 residues. CDR3 in DNA: TGTGCCAGCACTCCCCACGACCGGGGCTATGGCTACACCTTC. It translates to CASTPHDRGYGYTF.

This clonotype was observed at least ten times. This chain connects TRBV11-2 to TRBJ2-5; D is possibly TRBD1 or TRBD2 (5 bases each). CDR3 size: 15 residues. The germline V gene encodes CDR1 SGHAT and CDR2 FQNNGV. Trimming pared 7 bases from V and 0 bases from J, leaving 15 bases between. The CDR3 bases are TGTGCCAGCACCAAAAGTGGGGGAAACCAAGAGACCCAGTACTTC. It is translated as CASTKSGGNQETQYF.

Details on this clonotype: This may stem from a read error, because a much larger clone lies one nucleotide away. The gene calls are TRBV28 and TRBJ2-3, with 8 bases fitting TRBD2. Germline V lookup: CDR1 MDHEN, CDR2 SYDVKM. The CDR3 extends over 13 amino acids. The V gene end was trimmed by 8 bases and the J gene end by 6 bases; junction bases not matched to a gene: 7. CDR3 DNA: TGTGCCAGCGGGGCGGGAGGTTCGGATACGCAGTATTTT. Protein product: CASGAGGSDTQYF.

The rearrangement uses TRBV5-1 and TRBJ2-5, with TRBD2 matching over 11 bases. This CDR3 is built from 17 residues. CDR1 and CDR2 from the germline V gene are SGHRS and YFSETQ. The V segment lost 2 bases and the J segment 2 bases; nucleotides outside the gene matches: 8. The CDR3 sequence: CASSFRTSGGGQETQYF. Written as DNA, the CDR3 is TGCGCCAGCAGCTTCAGAACTAGCGGGGGTGGACAAGAGACCCAGTACTTC.

This clonotype was seen ten or more times. CDR3: CASSLSAGSYNEQFF. As DNA, the CDR3 is TGTGCCAGCAGCTTAAGCGCAGGCTCCTACAATGAGCAGTTCTTC. The chain joins TRBV11-2 to TRBJ2-1, with unresolved D. Trimming removed 2 bases at V and 0 bases at J, with 8 bases between. This CDR3 has 15 residues. Per the germline V gene, CDR1 is SGHAT and CDR2 is FQNNGV.

This clonotype was observed a handful of times. The chain joins TRBV6-4 to TRBJ2-5; 9 nucleotides match TRBD2. This CDR3 has 14 residues. Trimming removed 3 bases from V and 1 base from J; junction bases left unmatched: 0. Germline assignment: CDR1 MRHNA and CDR2 SNTAGT. Here the CDR3 DNA reads TGTGCCAGCAGTGAGCGGGGGGGCCAAGAGACCCAGTACTTC. Amino acids: CASSERGGQETQYF.

This clonotype was seen at least ten times. The gene calls are TRBV9 and TRBJ1-3, with D uncertain. The CDR3 length is 14 residues. Germline V CDR1 and CDR2: SGDLS, YYNGEE. V lost 4 bases and J lost 2, with 10 bases in between. The CDR3 sequence is CASSRPGAGNTIYF. Here the CDR3 DNA reads TGTGCCAGCAGCCGACCCGGGGCTGGAAACACCATATATTTT.

This clonotype was picked up many times. The chain employs TRBV2 and TRBJ2-2, with TRBD2 matching 15 bases. CDR3 size: 18 residues. Trimming took 4 bases from V and 2 from J; bases not matched to a gene: 5. Germline lookup yields CDR1 SNHLY and CDR2 FYNNEI. The CDR3 spells CASSVGLAGGINTGELFF. Here the CDR3 DNA reads TGTGCCAGCAGTGTCGGACTAGCGGGAGGGATTAACACCGGGGAGCTGTTTTTT.

This clonotype was counted many times. The genes are TRBV11-2 and TRBJ1-2, with D uncertain. Germline V gene data show CDR1 as SGHAT and CDR2 as FQNNGV. V lost 1 base to trimming and J lost 7 bases, with 7 bases between them. The CDR3 is 12 amino acids. The CDR3 nucleotides read TGTGCCAGCAGCTTAGTCGGCTCTGGCTACACCTTC. Its protein is CASSLVGSGYTF.

In this sample, this clonotype turned up many times. J is TRBJ2-3 and V is TRBV20-1, with 9 bases lining up with TRBD2. This CDR3 spans 17 amino acids. With 6 bases clipped from V and 3 bases from J, the junction kept 16 bases outside the gene matches. Per germline, CDR1 DFQATT and CDR2 SNEGSKA (reference sequence). The CDR3 protein is CSAASPFGREGTDTQYF. Here the CDR3 DNA reads TGCAGTGCAGCTTCACCTTTTGGGCGGGAGGGGACAGATACGCAGTATTTT.

This clonotype was seen ten or more times. The chain is built from TRBV5-6 and TRBJ1-1; D call uncertain. CDR3 size: 14 residues. Per germline, CDR1 SGHDT and CDR2 YYEEEE. Trimming took off 3 bases at V and 1 base at J, with 10 bases between the two ends. The CDR3, as DNA: TGTGCCAGCAGCTCAGAACTCGAGAACACTGAAGCTTTCTTT. Its translation is CASSSELENTEAFF.

This clonotype was observed at least ten times. The V and J genes are TRBV6-1 and TRBJ1-2; D perhaps matches TRBD1 (5 bases). The CDR3 length is 15 residues. Germline CDR1 MNHNS, CDR2 SASEGT. V was shortened by 6 bases and J by 3 bases, with 17 bases between the two germline ends. The CDR3 sequence: CASSYGRGNYYGYTF. CDR3 DNA sequence: TGTGCCAGCAGCTACGGACGGGGGAATTACTATGGCTACACCTTC.

This clonotype was picked up many times. The V gene is TRBV20-1, the J gene TRBJ2-7, with 12 bases identical to TRBD1. V shed 1 base and J 5 bases; nucleotides not matched to a gene: 21. The CDR3 length is 20 residues. The germline CDR1 and CDR2 sequences are DFQATT and SNEGSKA (reference sequence). CDR3 residues: CSARGMGQGAPPPAPHEQYF. The CDR3 DNA reads TGCAGTGCTAGAGGGATGGGACAGGGGGCGCCTCCGCCAGCCCCCCACGAGCAGTACTTC.

The sample holds many counts of this clonotype. The chain is built from TRBV5-4 and TRBJ2-1, with TRBD1 matching 8 bases. This CDR3 is built from 14 residues. CDR1 is SGHNT, CDR2 YYREEE, per germline (reference sequence). Unmatched junction bases numbered 10, after V lost 4 bases and J lost 10 bases. The CDR3 DNA reads TGTGCCAGCAGCCCATGGACAGGGAACCGCGAGCAGTTCTTC. It encodes CASSPWTGNREQFF.

In DNA, the CDR3 is TGTGCCAGCAGCGACGCCTCCTACAATGAGCAGTTCTTC. Residues: CASSDASYNEQFF. The chain couples TRBV9 to TRBJ2-1, with D hard to call. CDR3 size: 13 residues. V was pared by 3 bases and J by 0 bases, with 4 bases between. CDR1 and CDR2 from the germline V gene are SGDLS and YYNGEE.

This clonotype was counted ten times or more. CDR3 amino acids: CASSLRGGEGANYYGYTF. CDR3 bases: TGTGCCAGCAGTTTAAGAGGGGGCGAGGGGGCTAATTATTATGGCTACACCTTC. The rearrangement uses TRBV27 and TRBJ1-2; 7 bases are shared with TRBD1. Germline V lookup: CDR1 MNHEY, CDR2 SMNVEV (reference sequence). V shed 2 bases and J 5 bases; nucleotides not matched to a gene: 17. This CDR3 contains 18 residues.

Comments on this clonotype: Given a much more abundant clone one base away, this may be a read error. The chain links TRBV28 to TRBJ2-7; maybe TRBD1 (5 bases). This CDR3 spans 13 amino acids. Looked up from germline, CDR1 is MDHEN and CDR2 is SYDVKM. The CDR3 DNA reads as TGTGTCAGCCGGACCCGACAGACTTACGAGCAGTACTTC. Translated: CVSRTRQTYEQYF.

The chain links TRBV20-1 to TRBJ2-1; TRBD2 is a possible D gene (5 bases). Germline V gives CDR1 DFQATT, CDR2 SNEGSKA (reference sequence). Trimming left V 0 bases short and J 0 bases short, with 15 bases between. The CDR3 extends over 17 amino acids. The CDR3 sequence is CSARDRDYGSSYNEQFF. As DNA, the CDR3 is TGCAGTGCTAGAGATCGCGACTATGGGAGCTCCTACAATGAGCAGTTCTTC.

This clonotype was recorded at least ten times. The chain couples TRBV5-1 to TRBJ2-1; 9 bases match TRBD1. The ends lost 4 bases at V and 10 bases at J; junction bases unmatched: 9. Germline values: CDR1 SGHRS, CDR2 YFSETQ. The CDR3 covers 14 residues. The chain's CDR3 is CASSPIQGANEQFF. The CDR3 nucleotides are TGCGCCAGCAGCCCGATACAGGGGGCCAACGAGCAGTTCTTC.

The chain couples TRBV4-1 to TRBJ2-7; D possibly corresponds to TRBD2 (5 bases). CDR1 is MGHRA, CDR2 YSYEKL, per germline. Trimming cost V 0 bases and J 7 bases, with 13 bases left between them. The CDR3 has 14 residues. CDR3 nucleotides: TGCGCCAGCAGCCAAGAGAGACGGGGAAGAGAGCAGTACTTC. Its protein is CASSQERRGREQYF.

This clonotype was counted at least ten times. V gene TRBV18 combines with J gene TRBJ2-5; TRBD1 or TRBD2 may be the D gene (5 bases each). The CDR3 runs 14 residues. CDR1 is KGHSH and CDR2 is LQKENI in the germline V gene. V was cut by 6 bases and J by 5 bases, with 16 bases left in between. CDR3 amino acids: CASSPGLGRETQYF. The CDR3 DNA reads as TGTGCCAGCTCTCCGGGGCTAGGCCGGGAGACCCAGTACTTC.

The chain couples TRBV3-1 to TRBJ1-4; D unresolved. The CDR3 covers 12 residues. Trimming pared 1 base from V and 8 bases from J, leaving 5 bases between. The germline V gene has CDR1 LGHDT and CDR2 YNNKEL (reference sequence). CDR3 in amino acids: CASSQGAEKLFF. Here the CDR3 DNA reads TGTGCCAGCAGCCAAGGGGCGGAAAAACTGTTTTTT.